Described below is a single T cell receptor (beta chain) sequence and its context. No antigen is known for it. Qualities for individual bases were not recorded, and no much larger clone is one base off. This entry belongs to a study of T cells in Graves' hyperthyroidism and ophthalmopathy (dated by TCRdb to between 2019 and 2020). About the full investigation: To identify TCR V-J signatures that set the groups apart, the researchers used a discovery cohort of 100 patients, made up of some 41 with Graves' ophthalmopathy and about 55 with stable Graves' hyperthyroidism. Once sampling was done, hyperthyroidism patients were given methimazole at a starting dose of 30 mg daily, whereas ophthalmopathy patients were given high-dose intravenous methylprednisolone. For training and testing, the 100 or so patients in the discovery cohort were randomly divided in a 7:3 ratio. The paper describes TCR Vbeta CDR3 sequencing of more than 120 peripheral blood samples, made up of roughly 40 ophthalmopathy patients, roughly 72 hyperthyroidism patients and 17 progressor patients. The study also compared thyroid tissue and blood T-cell repertoires from five or six Graves' hyperthyroidism patients. An independent validation cohort of under 20 hyperthyroidism patients and about 15 patients who later progressed to ophthalmopathy tested prospective prediction of ophthalmopathy. Points the paper makes about the study in general: Ophthalmopathy was separated from stable hyperthyroidism by a 13 V-J signature model, with over 85% sensitivity and about 84% specificity obtained in cross-validation and 80%/75% obtained in testing. In validation, the model predicted progression to ophthalmopathy with 55% to 71% sensitivity and approximately 78% specificity, a median of approximately 6.7 months before onset. Most expanded thyroid clonotypes (frequency above 0.001) were also detected in blood, suggesting blood repertoires may reflect thyroid immune responses. Sample size was not statistically predetermined, and investigators were not blinded to group allocation.

CDR1 MDHEN and CDR2 SYDVKM are derived from the germline V gene. The CDR3 sequence holds 16 residues, the cysteine and phenylalanine included. The read is trimmed to its CDR3 DNA, 48 bases read in frame from base 1. V has 2 bases trimmed and J has 3 bases trimmed; junction bases matching no gene number 5. Patients with uncontrolled infections, other autoimmune diseases, pregnancy or lactation were excluded. Diagnoses were based on clinical symptoms, serum thyroxine and TRAb, thyroid ultrasound and orbital computed tomography. Total RNA was extracted using Trizol reagent, and RNA quality was assessed on an Agilent 2100 Bioanalyzer. The TCR beta CDR3 regions were amplified from RNA transcripts. A first-round RT-PCR of the TCR CDR3 used the HTBI primer set with the Qiagen OneStep RT-PCR kit. The libraries were constructed in a second round of multiplex PCR and then size-selected and purified. Libraries were sequenced paired-end with 100 bp reads on an Illumina HiSeq2000. On the study's bioinformatics: SOAPnuke was used to process the raw data, removing reads that contained adapters or uncalled bases, had a mean Phred below 15, or lacked an exact match to the constant primer or identifier. COPE v1.2.5 was used to merge high-quality paired reads, and clonotypes were defined as unique nucleotide sequences. Clonotypes were aligned to IMGT TRBV, TRBD and TRBJ reference segments using MiTCR v1.1. The analysis was restricted to V-J combinations with a frequency above 0.0001, which together covered approximately 99% of the repertoires. The TCS score was defined as F50 (clonal expansion) divided by E x V (chaos), with BLOSUM62-based TCRdist calculated between CDR3 peptides within each V-J. Welch's t-statistics and random forest reduced 514 V-J features to 13, which were used in a naive Bayes classifier (R e1071). The Morisita-Horn index was used to measure how similar the thyroid and blood repertoires were. The public reads were run again by TCRdb, first through fastp at Q25 and then through MiXCR, and only productive beta chains were kept. Each record represents a unique CDR3 protein, reported with the most common genes and DNA among its rows. TCRdb's processing, not the authors', yielded these V and J calls. Across this sample there are around 620,000 distinct CDR3 sequences, with more than 45% seen only once. Of the sample, roughly 19% is held by the ten largest clones.

Input material: peripheral blood or thyroid tissue (not recorded which). This receptor was taken from an adult woman with Graves' disease, either hyperthyroidism or ophthalmopathy (not recorded which). The chain links TRBV28 with TRBJ2-2; a stretch of 8 junction bases matches TRBD2. The bases read TGTGCCAGCAGTTTAGCTATAGCGGGGTACACCGGGGAGCTGTTTTTT. Its amino acids are CASSLAIAGYTGELFF.